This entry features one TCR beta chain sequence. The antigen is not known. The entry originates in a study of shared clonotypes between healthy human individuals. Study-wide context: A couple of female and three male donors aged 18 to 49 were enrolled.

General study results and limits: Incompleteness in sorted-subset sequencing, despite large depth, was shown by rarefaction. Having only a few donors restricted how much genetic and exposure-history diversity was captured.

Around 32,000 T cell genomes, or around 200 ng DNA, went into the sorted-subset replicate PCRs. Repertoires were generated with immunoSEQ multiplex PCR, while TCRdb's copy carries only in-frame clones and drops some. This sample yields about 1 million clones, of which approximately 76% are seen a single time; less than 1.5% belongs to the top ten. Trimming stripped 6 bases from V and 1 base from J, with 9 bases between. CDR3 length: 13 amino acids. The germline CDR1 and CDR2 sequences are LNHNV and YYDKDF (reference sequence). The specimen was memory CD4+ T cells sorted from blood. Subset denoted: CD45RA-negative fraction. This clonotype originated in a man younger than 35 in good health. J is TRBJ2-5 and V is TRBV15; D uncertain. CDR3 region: CATRRAPQETQYF. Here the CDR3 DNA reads TGTGCCACCAGACGGGCCCCCCAAGAGACCCAGTACTTC. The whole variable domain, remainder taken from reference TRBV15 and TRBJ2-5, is DAMVIQNPRYQVTQFGKPVTLSCSQTLNHNVMYWYQQKSSQAPKLLFHYYDKDFNNEADTPDNFQSRRPNTSFCFLDIRSPGLGDTAMYLCATRRAPQETQYFGPGTRLLVL.